This T cell receptor (beta chain) emerged from a study of blood T cell repertoires in COVID-19 (dated by TCRdb to 2018 to 2020). About the full investigation: Samples covering the acute and convalescent phases of COVID-19 were provided by collaborators in the United States, Italy and Spain. The dataset comprised deeply sampled blood TCRbeta repertoires from subjects exposed to, actively infected with, or recovered from COVID-19. A freely available public database, intended as a resource for researchers studying the immune response to SARS-CoV-2, is where the repertoires were released. Sample metadata almost always included a de-identified subject ID, COVID-19 status, age in years and sex. The samples were drawn from the first 160 participants of the ongoing ImmuneRACE study and from 950 to 1,500 subjects provided by 6 global collaborators. Where available, HLA class I and class II types were taken from metadata supplied by the sample provider and were not determined by assay-based typing. The material from the prospective study consisted of cDNA or gDNA derived from T cells, B-cell-depleted T cells, or PBMCs.

V is pared back by 6 bases and J by 0 bases, with 11 bases lying between the germline termini. CDR1 MRHNA and CDR2 SNTAGT were looked up in the germline V gene. Inclusive of the bounding cysteine and phenylalanine, the CDR3 is 15 residues long. Solely the CDR3 DNA is kept, with 45 bases framed from the first base. TCRbeta CDR3 regions were amplified from genomic DNA by means of the immunoSEQ Assay, a bias-controlled multiplex PCR. In the source study's methods: Within the assay, amplification of reference gene primers was used to estimate how many nucleated cells each sample contained. To quantify the absolute abundance of each unique TCRbeta CDR3 rearrangement, sequence reads were collapsed and filtered. For each sample, productive Simpson clonality was calculated as the square root of Simpson's diversity index over productive rearrangements. TCRdb provides this immuneACCESS table in a form limited to in-frame rearrangements. Some clones are lacking; in checked studies, under half of them reflect an unresolved V gene, and why the rest are absent is not known. That table furnishes V, J and clone size, whereas the DNA furnished D and trimming. For this sample there are 50,000 or so clones; roughly 85% appear just once. Of the sample, around a quarter falls within the top ten clones.

This clone occurred once. Its antigen is not yet known. No base qualities exist here, and no much larger clone lies one base off it. Overall results and qualifications from the work: Clinical and demographic metadata were provided uncurated, with the amount varying by source and participant.

Whole blood was collected in K2EDTA tubes by collaborating institutions according to the institutions' own protocols. Collaborator samples were shipped for TCRbeta analysis as frozen whole blood, isolated PBMCs, or DNA extracted from either sample type. This clonotype was sampled from a man between 65 and 79 years old with acute or convalescent COVID-19. The chain is made from TRBV6-4 and TRBJ2-2; the D gene is unclear. The sequenced material came from peripheral blood. The CDR3 region reads CASSERAPNTGELFF. The nucleotide sequence is given as TGTGCCAGCAGCGAGCGTGCCCCGAACACCGGGGAGCTGTTTTTT.